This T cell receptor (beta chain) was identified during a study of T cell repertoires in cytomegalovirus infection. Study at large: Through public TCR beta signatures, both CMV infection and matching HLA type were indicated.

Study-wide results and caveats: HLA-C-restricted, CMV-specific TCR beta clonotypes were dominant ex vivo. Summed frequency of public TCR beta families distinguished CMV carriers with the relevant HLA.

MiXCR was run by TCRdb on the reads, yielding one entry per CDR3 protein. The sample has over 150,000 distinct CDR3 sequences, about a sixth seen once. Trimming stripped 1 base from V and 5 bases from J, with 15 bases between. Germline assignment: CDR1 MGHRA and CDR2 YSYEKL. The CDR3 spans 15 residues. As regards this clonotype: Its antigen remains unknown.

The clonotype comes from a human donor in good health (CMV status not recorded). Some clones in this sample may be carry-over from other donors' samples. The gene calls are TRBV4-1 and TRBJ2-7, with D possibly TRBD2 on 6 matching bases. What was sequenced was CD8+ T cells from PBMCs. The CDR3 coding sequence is TGCGCCAGCAGCCAAGTCGCCGGACGGAGGGACGAGCAGTACTTC. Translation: CASSQVAGRRDEQYF.